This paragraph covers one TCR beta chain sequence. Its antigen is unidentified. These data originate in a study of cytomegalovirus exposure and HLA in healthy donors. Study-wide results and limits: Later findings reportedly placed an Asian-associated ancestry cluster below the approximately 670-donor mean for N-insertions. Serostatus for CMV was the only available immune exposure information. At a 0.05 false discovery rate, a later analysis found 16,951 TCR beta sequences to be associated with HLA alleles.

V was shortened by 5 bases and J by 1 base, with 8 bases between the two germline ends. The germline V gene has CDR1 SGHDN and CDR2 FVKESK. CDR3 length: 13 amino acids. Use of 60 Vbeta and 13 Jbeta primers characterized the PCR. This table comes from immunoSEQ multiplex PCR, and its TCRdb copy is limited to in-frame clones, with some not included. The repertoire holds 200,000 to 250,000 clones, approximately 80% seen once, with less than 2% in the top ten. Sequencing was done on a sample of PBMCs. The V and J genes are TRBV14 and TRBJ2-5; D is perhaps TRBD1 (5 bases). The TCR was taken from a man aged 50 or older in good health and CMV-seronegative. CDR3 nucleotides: TGTGCCAGCAGCAGGGGCCCCCAAGAGACCCAGTACTTC. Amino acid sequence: CASSRGPQETQYF.